The clone carrying this TCR beta chain was seen only a few times. TCRdb re-called the 5' RACE reads with MiXCR, one entry per CDR3 protein. This sample has fewer than 900,000 distinct CDR3 sequences, with roughly 20% found just once. This record belongs to a study of identical twins. The donor group consisted entirely of healthy Caucasians. This sample was also put to use in a study of T cells expressing NK-cell markers. That work contributes: Sequencing covered eight donors, seven HCMV-seropositive and one seronegative.

Sequenced input: PBMCs. The receptor was derived from a woman under 30 in good health.

The CDR3 reads CASSHGLAGSSYNEQFF. The CDR3 coding sequence is TGCGCCAGCAGCCATGGACTAGCGGGTTCATCCTACAATGAGCAGTTCTTC. This chain uses TRBV4-3 with TRBJ2-1, with 11 bases aligning to TRBD2. The CDR3 runs to 17 residues. J was trimmed by 1 base and V by 3 bases; bases with no gene match: 5. Germline V CDR1 and CDR2: LGHNA, YSLEER.